Listed below are T cell receptor beta chains from one sample, sequenced in a study of identifying expanded T cells in peripheral blood. Profiled with immunoSEQ multiplex PCR; TCRdb holds only in-frame clones, not every one. The sample shows around 99,000 clones, around 89% of them seen only once. The sample was blood. The receptors stem from a person between 18 and 69 years old in good health. Both conserved end residues are part of each CDR3. The D gene is left open where the match is weak. Part of the rows lack a size; the others show once, few, many or a class for expanded clones.

clone_size | j_call | v_call | d_call | cdr3_aa | cdr3_nt
- | TRBJ1-5 | TRBV10-3 | TRBD1 | CAIRQGLNQPQHF | TGTGCCATTAGACAGGGACTCAATCAGCCCCAGCATTTT
- | TRBJ2-1 | TRBV5-1 | TRBD1 | CASSLQGTPYNEQFF | TGCGCCAGCAGCTTACAGGGGACCCCCTACAATGAGCAGTTCTTC
- | TRBJ2-1 | TRBV11-3 | - | CASSFGSTGNEQFF | TGTGCCAGCAGCTTCGGTTCAACAGGAAATGAGCAGTTCTTC
- | TRBJ2-2 | TRBV7-3 | - | CASSPYAGNGELFF | TGTGCCAGCAGCCCCTACGCGGGAAACGGGGAGCTGTTTTTT
- | TRBJ1-4 | TRBV6-1 | TRBD1 | CASRDRVQEKLFF | TGTGCCAGCAGAGACAGGGTTCAAGAAAAACTGTTTTTT
once | TRBJ2-5 | TRBV5-1 | - | CASGQETQYF | TGCGCCAGCGGCCAGGAGACCCAGTACTTC
- | TRBJ2-1 | TRBV5-8 | TRBD2 | CASSPRGGVLNEQFF | TGTGCCAGCAGCCCGCGGGGGGGCGTTCTAAATGAGCAGTTCTTC
- | TRBJ2-7 | TRBV28 | - | CASSLNEQYF | TGTGCCAGCAGTTTAAACGAGCAGTACTTC
few | TRBJ2-3 | TRBV5-6 | - | CASSGDATDTQYF | TGTGCCAGCAGCGGCGACGCCACAGATACGCAGTATTTT
- | TRBJ2-7 | TRBV6-5 | TRBD1 | CASSYTGTAHYEQYF | TGTGCCAGCAGTTACACCGGGACAGCTCACTACGAGCAGTACTTC
- | TRBJ2-1 | TRBV7-3 | - | CASSLGTDNEQFF | TGTGCCAGCAGCTTGGGGACGGACAATGAGCAGTTCTTC
- | TRBJ2-7 | TRBV5-1 | - | CASKSQSYEQYF | TGCGCCAGCAAATCGCAGTCCTACGAGCAGTACTTC
- | TRBJ2-6 | TRBV7-2 | - | CASSLDRTSGANVLTF | TGTGCCAGCAGCTTAGACAGAACCTCTGGGGCCAACGTCCTGACTTTC
- | TRBJ1-1 | TRBV14 | - | CASSQAAGVMNTEAFF | TGTGCCAGCAGCCAAGCGGCCGGAGTAATGAACACTGAAGCTTTCTTT
once | TRBJ2-6 | TRBV5-1 | - | CASSFLVSGANVLTF | TGCGCCAGCAGCTTTTTAGTTTCCGGGGCCAACGTCCTGACTTTC
- | TRBJ1-5 | TRBV5-8 | TRBD1 | CASSPWTGRGNQPQHF | TGTGCCAGCAGCCCCTGGACAGGCCGGGGCAATCAGCCCCAGCATTTT
- | TRBJ1-2 | TRBV21-1 | - | CASSKEDKTVTYGYTF | TGTGCCAGCAGCAAAGAGGACAAAACAGTAACCTATGGCTACACCTTC
- | TRBJ2-7 | TRBV29-1 | - | CSVESRGYSYEQYF | TGCAGCGTTGAGAGCAGGGGCTACTCCTACGAGCAGTACTTC
few | TRBJ2-1 | TRBV4-1 | - | CASSQEASSGAYNEQFF | TGCGCCAGCAGCCAAGAAGCGAGTTCGGGAGCCTACAATGAGCAGTTCTTC
once | TRBJ2-7 | TRBV14 | TRBD1 | CASSQTGAPFYEQYF | TGTGCCAGCAGCCAGACAGGGGCCCCATTCTACGAGCAGTACTTC
- | TRBJ2-1 | TRBV4-2 | TRBD1 | CASSQDPIQGDDQFF | TGTGCCAGCAGCCAAGATCCGATACAGGGGGATGATCAGTTCTTC
few | TRBJ1-5 | TRBV10-1 | - | CASSDFSNQPQHF | TGCGCCAGCAGTGATTTTAGCAATCAGCCCCAGCATTTT
once | TRBJ2-2 | TRBV6-6 | - | CASSPSGRQNTGELFF | TGTGCCAGCAGTCCGTCGGGACGACAGAACACCGGGGAGCTGTTTTTT
few | TRBJ2-7 | TRBV30 | - | CAWSRRPREGNEQYF | TGTGCCTGGAGTAGGCGACCGAGAGAGGGGAACGAGCAGTACTTC
- | TRBJ1-1 | TRBV7-9 | - | CASSFDGDTEAFF | TGTGCCAGCAGCTTCGACGGGGACACTGAAGCTTTCTTT
- | TRBJ1-1 | TRBV5-4 | TRBD1 | CASSSPDRGLSEAFF | TGTGCCAGCAGTTCCCCGGACAGGGGGCTGAGTGAAGCTTTCTTT
- | TRBJ1-2 | TRBV7-9 | TRBD1 | CASSRRGQGANYGYTF | TGTGCCAGCAGCCGACGTGGACAGGGGGCGAACTATGGCTACACCTTC
- | TRBJ1-2 | TRBV5-8 | - | CASSLGPERGYTF | TGTGCCAGCAGCTTGGGACCGGAAAGGGGCTACACCTTC
- | TRBJ2-7 | TRBV7-9 | TRBD2 | CASTPTPLSGTYEQYF | TGTGCCAGCACCCCGACACCTTTAAGCGGGACTTACGAGCAGTACTTC
once | TRBJ1-3 | TRBV7-2 | TRBD1 | CASSPQTGAGNTIYF | TGTGCCAGCAGCCCGCAGACAGGGGCTGGAAACACCATATATTTT
- | TRBJ1-1 | TRBV10-3 | - | CAISSQAEKAFF | TGTGCCATCAGTTCTCAGGCCGAGAAAGCTTTCTTT
- | TRBJ1-1 | TRBV6-5 | TRBD1 | CASSAATGGTEAFF | TGTGCCAGCAGTGCCGCGACAGGGGGGACTGAAGCTTTCTTT
- | TRBJ2-5 | TRBV4-3 | - | CASSRVAKETQYF | TGCGCCAGCAGCCGCGTAGCGAAAGAGACCCAGTACTTC
- | TRBJ2-1 | TRBV7-9 | - | CASSLGSGFDNEQFF | TGTGCCAGCAGCTTAGGTAGCGGTTTCGACAATGAGCAGTTCTTC
- | TRBJ1-1 | TRBV7-3 | TRBD1 | CASDRGPGTEAFF | TGTGCCAGCGACAGGGGGCCTGGGACTGAAGCTTTCTTT
- | TRBJ2-2 | TRBV7-3 | TRBD2 | CASSLVAGVPGELFF | TGTGCCAGCAGCCTTGTGGCGGGAGTTCCCGGGGAGCTGTTTTTT
- | TRBJ2-1 | TRBV5-1 | TRBD2 | CASSGVRGGDNEQFF | TGCGCCAGCAGCGGAGTTCGGGGGGGCGACAATGAGCAGTTCTTC
- | TRBJ1-1 | TRBV28 | - | CASSSSPAANTEAFF | TGTGCCAGCAGTTCCTCCCCGGCAGCGAACACTGAAGCTTTCTTT
- | TRBJ2-2 | TRBV11-3 | - | CASSLEAWQNTGELFF | TGTGCCAGCAGCTTAGAAGCCTGGCAGAACACCGGGGAGCTGTTTTTT
once | TRBJ1-5 | TRBV6-1 | - | CASSEGTDPNQPQHF | TGTGCCAGCAGTGAAGGTACAGATCCAAATCAGCCCCAGCATTTT
- | TRBJ1-1 | TRBV5-6 | - | CASSFRGGLNTEAFF | TGTGCCAGCAGCTTTAGGGGCGGTCTGAACACTGAAGCTTTCTTT
- | TRBJ2-5 | TRBV5-1 | - | CASSLIGQETQYF | TGCGCCAGCAGCTTGATCGGGCAAGAGACCCAGTACTTC